The 18 T cell receptor beta chains presented below share a single source sample, sequenced in a study of T-cell memory formation after mild COVID-19. TCRdb analysed the 5' RACE reads with MiXCR anew, one entry per CDR3 protein. The sample carries hundreds of thousands of distinct CDR3 sequences, 28% recorded once. Sequencing input: PBMCs or a T cell subset sorted from them (not recorded which). The receptors were gathered from an adult woman who had mild COVID-19 (a few samples of this study predate the infection). Cell type and time point are not known.

This clonotype was observed a few times. The CDR3: CASSFTGISYNEQFF. CDR3 nucleotide sequence: TGCGCCAGCAGCTTTACAGGGATATCCTACAATGAGCAGTTCTTC. The chain links TRBV5-1 to TRBJ2-1; a weak D match, TRBD1 (6 bases). The CDR3 runs 15 residues. Trimming cost V 2 bases and J 1 base, with 10 bases left between them. The V gene's germline CDR1 is SGHRS and CDR2 YFSETQ.

This clonotype was detected only once. The chain employs TRBV7-6 and TRBJ1-5; TRBD1 matches 10 bases. V gave up 5 bases and J gave up 3 bases; unmatched junction bases: 4. CDR1 and CDR2 from the germline V gene are SGHVS and FNYEAQ. The CDR3 extends over 15 amino acids. CDR3 nucleotides: TGTGCCAGCAGCGTGGGACAGGGGATCAATCAGCCCCAGCATTTT. Residues: CASSVGQGINQPQHF.

The chain has TRBV19 and TRBJ1-1, with D perhaps matching TRBD1 (6 bases). Between the trimmed V and J ends, which lost 5 bases and 1 base, there was a span of 20 bases. The CDR3 is 17 amino acids. Germline V gene lookup returns CDR1 LNHDA and CDR2 SQIVND (reference sequence). CDR3 sequence: CASSGFTDGGKNTEAFF. The CDR3 nucleotides read TGTGCCAGTAGTGGATTCACAGATGGGGGCAAGAACACTGAAGCTTTCTTT.

The sample holds a few counts of this clonotype. This sequence joins TRBV6-5 and TRBJ2-1; 8 bases map to TRBD2. V was pared by 1 base and J by 5 bases, with 4 bases of the junction left unmatched. CDR1 is MNHEY, CDR2 SVGAGI, per germline. The CDR3 is made up of 15 amino acids. Here the CDR3 reads CASSYYGLANNEQFF. The CDR3 nucleotides read TGTGCCAGCAGTTACTACGGACTAGCCAACAATGAGCAGTTCTTC.

The rearrangement uses TRBV29-1 and TRBJ1-1, with 8 bases fitting TRBD1. The CDR3 spans 12 residues. V lost 7 bases and J lost 4; bases outside the gene matches: 5. CDR1 and CDR2 from the germline V gene are SQVTM and ANQGSEA. CDR3 DNA: TGCAGCGCCGGACAGGGACCCACTGAAGCTTTCTTT. Its protein is CSAGQGPTEAFF.

This clonotype was seen repeatedly, ten times or more. The chain has TRBV29-1 and TRBJ1-2; D remains unclear. Germline-derived CDR1 and CDR2 are SQVTM and ANQGSEA. Trimming left V 3 bases short and J 3 bases short, with 5 bases between. This CDR3 contains 11 residues. This CDR3 reads CSVERDYGYTF. The CDR3 coding sequence is TGCAGCGTTGAGCGGGACTATGGCTACACCTTC. Using reference TRBV29-1 and TRBJ1-2 for the parts outside the CDR3, the full variable domain is SAVISQKPSRDICQRGTSLTIQCQVDSQVTMMFWYRQQPGQSLTLIATANQGSEATYESGFVIDKFPISRPNLTFSTLTVSNMSPEDSSIYLCSVERDYGYTFGSGTRLTVV.

V and J are TRBV7-9 and TRBJ2-1; the D is unclear. Per germline, CDR1 SEHNR and CDR2 FQNEAQ (reference sequence). The V gene lost 4 bases and the J gene lost 6 bases, with 22 bases spanning the gap. The CDR3 runs 17 residues. The CDR3 spells CASSYGGFGPPRNEQFF. The CDR3 DNA reads TGTGCCAGCAGCTACGGTGGATTCGGTCCTCCCCGCAATGAGCAGTTCTTC.

In its sample, this clonotype was seen once. The chain has TRBV3-1 and TRBJ2-7; 15 bases map to TRBD2. Germline CDR1 and CDR2: LGHDT and YNNKEL (reference sequence). The CDR3 consists of 17 residues. The junction had 10 bases not matched to a gene; V was cut back by 4 bases and J by 6 bases. CDR3 sequence (DNA): TGTGCCAGCAGCCCAGGACTAGCGGGGGGGAAAGAGGGCGAGCAGTACTTC. Amino acid sequence: CASSPGLAGGKEGEQYF.

The V call is TRBV5-5, the J call TRBJ2-6; D is perhaps TRBD1 or TRBD2 (6 bases each). The CDR3 extends over 19 amino acids. The germline V gene encodes CDR1 SGHKS and CDR2 YYEKEE (reference sequence). The V end was cut by 4 bases, the J end by 0 bases, with 20 bases between. This chain's CDR3 is CASSRGGTTLSSGANVLTF. CDR3 coding DNA: TGTGCCAGCAGCCGAGGGGGGACGACGCTCAGCTCTGGGGCCAACGTCCTGACTTTC.

V and J are TRBV18 and TRBJ2-1; D remains ambiguous. Trimming took off 3 bases at V and 0 bases at J, with 9 bases between the two ends. The CDR3 contains 15 residues. Germline CDR1 and CDR2: KGHSH and LQKENI. This CDR3 is CASSPQASSYNEQFF. CDR3 in DNA: TGTGCCAGCTCACCCCAAGCGAGCTCCTACAATGAGCAGTTCTTC.

This chain links TRBV29-1 with TRBJ1-5, with TRBD1 matching over 8 bases. The CDR3 contains 13 residues. Trimming removed 5 bases from V and 7 bases from J; junction bases left unmatched: 7. Germline V lookup: CDR1 SQVTM, CDR2 ANQGSEA. CDR3 region: CSVSQGARQPQHF. The CDR3 nucleotides read TGCAGCGTTTCCCAGGGGGCGCGGCAGCCCCAGCATTTT.

The chain carries TRBV4-2 and TRBJ2-2, with D unclear. Germline CDR1 reads LGHNA; CDR2 reads YNFKEQ. V was cut by 0 bases and J by 1 base, with 9 bases left in between. This CDR3 is 16 amino acids long. This CDR3 is CASSQESVGNTGELFF. The CDR3 DNA sequence: TGTGCCAGCAGCCAAGAGAGTGTGGGGAACACCGGGGAGCTGTTTTTT.

The V and J genes are TRBV5-1 and TRBJ2-2; D gene uncertain. Germline loops: CDR1 SGHRS, CDR2 YFSETQ. V lost 1 base, J lost 2 bases, and 12 bases lay in between. The CDR3 contains 16 residues. CDR3 DNA: TGCGCCAGCAGCTTGATTGGGAACTCTAACACCGGGGAGCTGTTTTTT. Translation gives CASSLIGNSNTGELFF.

CDR3 coding DNA: TGTGCCAGCAGTTATGAACTCGACCTCCAGGGGATCGATACGCAGTATTTT. It encodes CASSYELDLQGIDTQYF. The V and J genes are TRBV6-5 and TRBJ2-3; TRBD1 is a possible D gene (6 bases). V gave up 3 bases and J gave up 6 bases, with 22 bases separating them. CDR3 length: 17 residues. Germline lookup yields CDR1 MNHEY and CDR2 SVGAGI.

This chain links TRBV5-1 with TRBJ2-1; D is unresolved. V gave up 2 bases and J gave up 6 bases, with 18 bases separating them. The CDR3 contains 16 residues. Germline V CDR1 and CDR2: SGHRS, YFSETQ. The CDR3 sequence is CASSLLPDQPINEQFF. In nucleotides, the CDR3 is TGCGCCAGCAGCTTACTCCCCGACCAGCCCATCAATGAGCAGTTCTTC.

This clonotype has a handful of counts. The gene calls are TRBV24-1 and TRBJ2-3; no clear D. The germline CDR1 and CDR2 sequences are KGHDR and SFDVKD. V was pared by 9 bases and J by 1 base, with 19 bases between. This CDR3 has 16 amino acids. CDR3 nucleotide sequence: TGTGCCACCGACGATCGGAAACGGTCCGGCACAGATACGCAGTATTTT. Translating it yields CATDDRKRSGTDTQYF.

This clonotype has just a few counts. The chain links TRBV6-5 to TRBJ2-1, with 10 positions matching TRBD1. J gave up 4 bases and V 7 bases, and 7 bases lay outside the gene matches. The CDR3 extends over 15 amino acids. Looked up from germline, CDR1 is MNHEY and CDR2 is SVGAGI. For the CDR3, the DNA is TGTGCCAGCAAGACAGACAGGGGGCTGTACAATGAGCAGTTCTTC. Amino acid sequence: CASKTDRGLYNEQFF.

This chain joins TRBV29-1 and TRBJ2-1; 7 positions agree with TRBD2. The CDR3 consists of 13 residues. Germline CDR1 and CDR2: SQVTM and ANQGSEA. The junction had 4 bases not matched to a gene; V was cut back by 4 bases and J by 4 bases. CDR3 DNA: TGCAGCGTTGCCAGCGGGGCATACAATGAGCAGTTCTTC. This translates into CSVASGAYNEQFF.